Each of the 32 T cell receptor beta chains below was sequenced from the same sample in a study of identical twins. Each CDR3 protein is one row after TCRdb ran MiXCR on the 5' RACE reads. The sample includes 550,000 to 700,000 distinct CDR3 sequences, 21% of them seen just once. The data also belong to a second study, concerning T cells expressing NK-cell markers.

The sequenced material came from PBMCs. The receptors were sampled from a woman aged 18-35 years in good health.

This clonotype was recorded a few times. V gene TRBV24-1 combines with J gene TRBJ2-1, with D possibly matching TRBD2 (7 bases). This CDR3 is built from 15 residues. From germline, CDR1 is KGHDR and CDR2 SFDVKD. Trimming removed 5 bases at V and 1 base at J, with 11 bases between. Here the CDR3 reads CATSGGGHSYNEQFF. As DNA, the CDR3 is TGTGCCACCAGTGGGGGGGGGCATTCCTACAATGAGCAGTTCTTC.

The J gene is TRBJ2-7, the V gene TRBV7-8; D unresolved. The CDR3 has 14 residues. Germline V gene sequence: CDR1 SGHVS, CDR2 FQNEAQ. The ends were cut back, 5 bases at V and 4 bases at J, with 15 bases in the middle. CDR3 amino acids: CASSPGRMMYEQYF. CDR3 coding DNA: TGTGCCAGCAGCCCCGGACGGATGATGTACGAGCAGTACTTC.

This clonotype came up once. The chain recombines TRBV11-2 with TRBJ2-3, with 10 bases matching TRBD2. CDR3 size: 16 residues. J lost 1 base, V lost 2 bases, and 3 bases had no gene match. Germline CDR1 reads SGHAT; CDR2 reads FQNNGV. The DNA of the CDR3 is TGTGCCAGCAGCTTAACTAGCGGGGTCCGCACAGATACGCAGTATTTT. It codes for CASSLTSGVRTDTQYF.

This clonotype was observed many times. The V call is TRBV27, the J call TRBJ2-3; D call uncertain. From germline, CDR1 is MNHEY and CDR2 SMNVEV (reference sequence). The CDR3 extends over 14 amino acids. V was pared by 5 bases and J by 0 bases, with 9 bases between. The CDR3 spells CASSLSISTDTQYF. The CDR3 region has the DNA TGTGCCAGCAGTCTTTCTATAAGCACAGATACGCAGTATTTT.

This clonotype was recorded a few times. The chain combines TRBV20-1 with TRBJ2-3; 11 bases align to TRBD2. The CDR3 consists of 15 residues. Germline V gene data show CDR1 as DFQATT and CDR2 as SNEGSKA (reference sequence). With 6 bases clipped from V and 6 bases from J, the junction kept 11 bases outside the gene matches. The DNA of the CDR3 is TGCAGTGCCCCCCCCACTAGCGGGAGTTTTGATACGCAGTATTTT. Residues: CSAPPTSGSFDTQYF.

The chain links TRBV11-2 to TRBJ2-6; 8 positions agree with TRBD1. The CDR3 runs to 18 residues. Germline loops: CDR1 SGHAT, CDR2 FQNNGV. J was trimmed by 2 bases and V by 5 bases; bases with no gene match: 11. The CDR3 DNA reads TGTGCCAGCAGCCCACGACAGGGGACCTGGGCTGGGGCCAACGTCCTGACTTTC. This translates into CASSPRQGTWAGANVLTF.

This clonotype was recorded many times. V gene TRBV6-1 combines with J gene TRBJ2-3; 11 bases fit TRBD2. V lost 6 bases to trimming and J lost 6 bases; unmatched junction nucleotides: 5. CDR1 and CDR2 from the germline V gene are MNHNS and SASEGT. CDR3 length: 14 residues. CDR3 in amino acids: CASRTSSGGDTQYF. In nucleotides, the CDR3 is TGTGCCAGCAGAACTTCTAGCGGGGGGGATACGCAGTATTTT.

The chain uses TRBV10-3 and TRBJ1-5, with 7 bases that match TRBD1. Germline-derived CDR1 and CDR2 are ENHRY and SYGVKD. The CDR3 totals 13 residues. The ends lost 10 bases at V and 6 bases at J; junction bases unmatched: 9. Written as DNA, the CDR3 is TGTGCCAATAGACAGGGTGTCGGTCAGCCCCAGCATTTT. This codes for CANRQGVGQPQHF.

This rearrangement joins TRBV20-1 to TRBJ2-7, with 7 bases that match TRBD2. Trimming cost V 8 bases and J 4 bases; bases outside gene matches: 8. CDR1 and CDR2 (germline): DFQATT, SNEGSKA (reference sequence). CDR3 length: 12 residues. The CDR3 DNA reads TGCAGTCCAAGCGGGGATCGGTACGAGCAGTACTTC. It encodes CSPSGDRYEQYF.

This clonotype has a handful of counts. The chain is built from TRBV10-3 and TRBJ2-1; unclear D gene. The CDR3 has 12 residues. V shed 0 bases and J shed 15 bases, with 12 bases lying between them. Germline CDR1 reads ENHRY; CDR2 reads SYGVKD. CDR3 sequence (DNA): TGTGCCATCAGTGAGTCGAAGGGTGGTTGGTTCTTC. This translates into CAISESKGGWFF.

The gene calls are TRBV2 and TRBJ1-2; 8 bases line up with TRBD1. Germline CDR1 SNHLY, CDR2 FYNNEI. J lost 7 bases, V lost 7 bases, and 8 bases had no gene match. The CDR3 covers 13 residues. The CDR3 region has the DNA TGTGCCAGCAATATAGGACAGGGTGGTGGCTACACCTTC. Translation gives CASNIGQGGGYTF.

V gene TRBV20-1 combines with J gene TRBJ2-1; possibly TRBD2 for D (5 bases). This CDR3 has 15 amino acids. Trimming took off 0 bases at V and 2 bases at J, with 11 bases between the two ends. Germline CDR1 DFQATT, CDR2 SNEGSKA (reference sequence). The CDR3 protein is CSARDIGSPYNEQFF. CDR3 DNA sequence: TGCAGTGCTAGAGATATAGGGAGCCCCTACAATGAGCAGTTCTTC.

This clonotype was counted only a few times. The genes are TRBV13 and TRBJ2-7, with 13 bases aligning to TRBD2. V shed 3 bases and J 8 bases; nucleotides not matched to a gene: 13. The CDR3 is made up of 17 amino acids. Per germline, CDR1 PRHDT and CDR2 FYEKMQ (reference sequence). The CDR3 sequence: CASSFVGLAGATEKQYF. DNA for the CDR3: TGTGCCAGCAGCTTCGTCGGACTAGCGGGGGCTACGGAGAAGCAGTACTTC.

Points on this clonotype: The junction does not match germline at one end; this may be a read error. The V gene is TRBV7-7, the J gene TRBJ2-5; possibly TRBD2 for D (5 bases). This CDR3 comprises 13 residues. The V gene's germline CDR1 is SSHAT and CDR2 FNYEAQ (reference sequence). The CDR3 protein is CASSLGLGRAQYF. In DNA, the CDR3 is TGTGCTAGCAGCTTAGGACTCGGCCGAGCCCAGTACTTC.

This clonotype has only a few counts. The chain couples TRBV7-2 to TRBJ2-7, with D unclear. Germline V gives CDR1 SGHTA, CDR2 FQGNSA. The CDR3 consists of 14 residues. The V gene lost 3 bases and the J gene lost 0 bases, with 9 bases spanning the gap. CDR3: CASSLLASSYEQYF. The DNA for the CDR3 is TGTGCCAGCAGCTTGCTGGCGAGCTCCTACGAGCAGTACTTC.

This chain connects TRBV19 to TRBJ2-1, with 11 positions matching TRBD2. Germline trimming cut 5 bases from V and 8 bases from J; bases unmatched to any gene: 8. Germline V lookup: CDR1 LNHDA, CDR2 SQIVND (reference sequence). The CDR3 length is 15 residues. CDR3 in amino acids: CASSLTSGTFHEQFF. The DNA for the CDR3 is TGTGCCAGTAGTTTGACTAGCGGGACTTTTCATGAGCAGTTCTTC. Full variable domain (remainder filled in from reference TRBV19 and TRBJ2-1): DGGITQSPKYLFRKEGQNVTLSCEQNLNHDAMYWYRQDPGQGLRLIYYSQIVNDFQKGDIAEGYSVSREKKESFPLTVTSAQKNPTAFYLCASSLTSGTFHEQFFGPGTRLTVL.

This clonotype was seen once. Compared with germline, one end of the junction differs, possibly owing to a read error. The chain combines TRBV5-6 with TRBJ2-1; D gene unclear. The germline gives CDR1 SGHDT, CDR2 YYEEEE. The CDR3 is made up of 17 amino acids. The CDR3 bases are TGTGCCAGCAGCTTAAGAACCCGAGGCGATTCCTACAACGAGCAGTTCTTC. Translation gives CASSLRTRGDSYNEQFF.

This chain connects TRBV7-2 to TRBJ2-7, with 10 bases aligning to TRBD2. CDR1 SGHTA and CDR2 FQGNSA come from the germline V gene. V shed 5 bases and J 2 bases; nucleotides not matched to a gene: 6. The CDR3 extends over 15 amino acids. The CDR3 loop is CASSTQGLAPYEQYF. The CDR3 bases are TGTGCCAGCAGCACCCAGGGACTAGCGCCCTACGAGCAGTACTTC.

The chain is built from TRBV7-2 and TRBJ2-7, with unresolved D. V was pared by 1 base and J by 5 bases, with 12 bases between. This CDR3 comprises 14 residues. Germline V gene data show CDR1 as SGHTA and CDR2 as FQGNSA. CDR3 bases: TGTGCCAGCAGCTTAGTGGTGTCGTCTAACGAGCAGTACTTC. Translating it yields CASSLVVSSNEQYF.

This clonotype was recorded at least ten times. V and J are TRBV12-3 or TRBV12-4 and TRBJ1-4; D is ambiguous. The CDR3 extends over 17 amino acids. V dropped 4 bases and J dropped 3 bases, with 18 bases sitting between them. This CDR3 is CASSWGEFGFANEKLFF. Here the CDR3 DNA reads TGTGCCAGCAGTTGGGGAGAGTTCGGTTTTGCTAATGAAAAACTGTTTTTT.

This clonotype was recorded at least ten times. The V and J genes are TRBV20-1 and TRBJ1-6; possible D gene TRBD1, 6 bases. The germline V gene encodes CDR1 DFQATT and CDR2 SNEGSKA (reference sequence). The CDR3 extends over 14 amino acids. Deletions cut 3 bases from V and 10 bases from J, with 16 bases between. CDR3 sequence (DNA): TGCAGTGCTAGCCCCAGGGGAAAGGAATCACCCCTCCACTTT. Translating gives CSASPRGKESPLHF.

This clonotype was observed many times. The chain uses TRBV12-3 or TRBV12-4 and TRBJ2-3; the match to TRBD2 covers 8 bases. This CDR3 contains 14 residues. Trimming cost V 7 bases and J 2 bases; bases outside gene matches: 5. The CDR3 DNA reads TGTGCCAGCACCACGACTAGCGTCACAGATACGCAGTATTTT. Its protein product is CASTTTSVTDTQYF.

The CDR3, as DNA: TGTGCCAGCAGTTCCCAGACTAGCGGGGGTTACAATGAGCAGTTCTTC. This gives the protein CASSSQTSGGYNEQFF. This sequence joins TRBV12-3 or TRBV12-4 and TRBJ2-1, with TRBD2 identical over 12 bases. There are 16 residues in the CDR3. V shed 4 bases, J shed 4 bases, and the junction held 5 bases outside the gene matches.

The chain combines TRBV12-3 or TRBV12-4 with TRBJ2-1; 10 bases line up with TRBD2. The CDR3 spans 17 residues. Germline trimming cut 6 bases from V and 8 bases from J; bases unmatched to any gene: 16. The CDR3 DNA follows: TGTGCCAGCAGACCTACTAAGCGGGGGGGCCTGAGCTATGAGCAGTTCTTC. Protein: CASRPTKRGGLSYEQFF.

The rearrangement uses TRBV20-1 and TRBJ1-4; the D gene is possibly TRBD1 (6 bases). The CDR3 length is 15 residues. Germline assignment: CDR1 DFQATT and CDR2 SNEGSKA (reference sequence). Between the trimmed V and J ends, which lost 1 base and 5 bases, there was a span of 14 bases. Here the CDR3 reads CSARVRGGINEKLFF. CDR3 coding DNA: TGCAGTGCTAGAGTCAGGGGAGGAATAAATGAAAAACTGTTTTTT.

Only a few counts were recorded for this clonotype. V and J are TRBV20-1 and TRBJ2-7; 9 bases match TRBD1. With 0 bases clipped from V and 4 bases from J, the junction kept 7 bases outside the gene matches. CDR1 is DFQATT, CDR2 SNEGSKA, per germline (reference sequence). The CDR3 runs to 15 residues. CDR3 in amino acids: CSARDRTGVGYEQYF. The CDR3 DNA sequence: TGCAGTGCTAGAGATAGGACAGGGGTAGGTTACGAGCAGTACTTC.

The CDR3 spells CASSLGRGGNTEAFF. In DNA, the CDR3 is TGTGCCAGCAGCTTAGGCCGTGGGGGGAACACTGAAGCTTTCTTT. The chain joins TRBV13 to TRBJ1-1; D perhaps matches TRBD1 (5 bases). The CDR3 sequence is 15 residues long. In germline, CDR1 is PRHDT, CDR2 FYEKMQ (reference sequence). The ends were cut back, 0 bases at V and 1 base at J, with 9 bases in the middle.

V is TRBV12-3 or TRBV12-4 and J is TRBJ1-1; D is perhaps TRBD1 (6 bases). The CDR3 contains 14 residues. V was shortened by 7 bases and J by 6 bases, with 18 bases between the two germline ends. The CDR3 nucleotides are TGTGCCAGCATCCTGACAGGAAAGGGACCTGAAGCTTTCTTT. This encodes CASILTGKGPEAFF.

The table lists this clonotype with a few counts. V is TRBV29-1 and J is TRBJ2-2, with a possible D match to TRBD1 (5 bases). The germline V and J ends were trimmed by 2 bases and 7 bases, with 17 bases remaining between them. There are 15 residues in the CDR3. The germline V gene has CDR1 SQVTM and CDR2 ANQGSEA. The DNA for the CDR3 is TGCAGCGTTGAACGGCCAGGGTGGAAGAGCGGGGAGCTGTTTTTT. Amino acids: CSVERPGWKSGELFF.

This clonotype was picked up a small number of times. The chain recombines TRBV9 with TRBJ2-1; tentative D call: TRBD1 (6 bases). This CDR3 is built from 15 residues. Trimming took 3 bases from V and 4 from J, leaving 14 bases between them. Germline assignment: CDR1 SGDLS and CDR2 YYNGEE. CDR3 in amino acids: CASSERTASYNEQFF. For the CDR3, the DNA is TGTGCCAGCAGCGAGAGGACAGCTAGTTACAATGAGCAGTTCTTC.

This clonotype has at least ten counts. The chain combines TRBV12-3 or TRBV12-4 with TRBJ2-3; D unclear. Trimming took 3 bases from V and 1 from J, leaving 17 bases between them. This CDR3 region has 17 residues. CDR3: CASSFVSGVVGTDTQYF. The CDR3 DNA sequence: TGTGCCAGCAGTTTTGTCTCGGGTGTCGTGGGCACAGATACGCAGTATTTT.

The rearrangement joins TRBV20-1 to TRBJ2-1; 7 bases are shared with TRBD2. There are 16 residues in the CDR3. The V gene end was trimmed by 2 bases and the J gene end by 0 bases; junction bases not matched to a gene: 7. The germline gives CDR1 DFQATT, CDR2 SNEGSKA (reference sequence). CDR3 in DNA: TGCAGTGCTAGATTGGACGGGAGGACCTCCTACAATGAGCAGTTCTTC. It codes for CSARLDGRTSYNEQFF.